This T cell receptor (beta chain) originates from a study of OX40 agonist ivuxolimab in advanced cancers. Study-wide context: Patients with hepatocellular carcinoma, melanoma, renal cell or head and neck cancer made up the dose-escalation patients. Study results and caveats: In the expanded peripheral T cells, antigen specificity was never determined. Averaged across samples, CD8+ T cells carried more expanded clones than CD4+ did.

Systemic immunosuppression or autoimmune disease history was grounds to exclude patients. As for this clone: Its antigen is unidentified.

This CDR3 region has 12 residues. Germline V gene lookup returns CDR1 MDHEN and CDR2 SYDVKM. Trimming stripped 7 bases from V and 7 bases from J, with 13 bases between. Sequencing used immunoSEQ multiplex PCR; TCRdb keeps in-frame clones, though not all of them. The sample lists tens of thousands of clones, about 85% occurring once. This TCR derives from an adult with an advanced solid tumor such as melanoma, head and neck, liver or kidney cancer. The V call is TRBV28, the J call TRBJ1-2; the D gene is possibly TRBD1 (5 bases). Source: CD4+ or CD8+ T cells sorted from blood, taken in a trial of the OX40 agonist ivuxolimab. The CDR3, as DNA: TGTGCCAGCACCCTAACCCAGGGTGGCTACACCTTC. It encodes CASTLTQGGYTF.